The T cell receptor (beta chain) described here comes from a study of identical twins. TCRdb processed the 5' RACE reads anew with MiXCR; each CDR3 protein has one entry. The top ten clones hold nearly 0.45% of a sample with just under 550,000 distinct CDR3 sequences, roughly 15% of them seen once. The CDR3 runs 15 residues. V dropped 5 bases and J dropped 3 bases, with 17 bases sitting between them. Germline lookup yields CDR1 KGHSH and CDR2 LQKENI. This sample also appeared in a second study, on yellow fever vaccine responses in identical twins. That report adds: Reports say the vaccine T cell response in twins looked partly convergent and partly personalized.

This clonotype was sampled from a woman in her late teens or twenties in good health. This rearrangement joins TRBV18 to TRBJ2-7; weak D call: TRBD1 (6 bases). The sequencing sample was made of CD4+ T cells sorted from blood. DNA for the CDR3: TGTGCCAGCTCAGCTAACAGGGCGGGTTTCTACGAGCAGTACTTC. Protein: CASSANRAGFYEQYF. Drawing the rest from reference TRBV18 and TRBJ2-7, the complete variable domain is NAGVMQNPRHLVRRRGQEARLRCSPMKGHSHVYWYRQLPEEGLKFMVYLQKENIIDESGMPKERFSAEFPKEGPSILRIQQVVRGDSAAYFCASSANRAGFYEQYFGPGTRLTVT.